This TCR beta chain was identified during a study of glioma-infiltrating T cells after dendritic cell vaccination. Study-level findings and limits: Complete blood and tumor specimen sets were limited to few patients.

A remark on this clone: Its antigen is not identified.

The PCR used 60 V beta and 13 J beta primers. Assay used: immunoSEQ multiplex PCR; TCRdb lists only in-frame clones, some missing. The table has roughly 98,000 clones, about nine tenths seen once; the top ten hold approximately 15%. With 5 bases removed from V and 3 bases from J, the gap between germline ends came to 10 bases. The CDR3 totals 13 residues. CDR1 and CDR2 (germline): LNHDA, SQIVND (reference sequence). Material: blood, obtained before dendritic cell vaccination. The receptor was derived from a human donor with glioblastoma. The gene calls are TRBV19 and TRBJ1-2; no reliable D call. The chain's CDR3 is CASSFVSDYGYTF. The DNA for the CDR3 is TGTGCCAGTAGTTTTGTTAGCGACTATGGCTACACCTTC.